The clone carrying this TCR beta chain was seen repeatedly, ten times or more. The data originate from a study of T cells in Graves' hyperthyroidism and ophthalmopathy. TCR beta CDR3 region amplification was performed from RNA transcripts. In the first-round RT-PCR of the TCR CDR3, the HTBI primer set was used. Using its own MiXCR run on the multiplex PCR reads, TCRdb lists one record per CDR3 protein. The data show 300,000 to 450,000 distinct CDR3 sequences, approximately 15% seen once. Trimming pared 4 bases from V and 4 bases from J, leaving 4 bases between. The CDR3 runs 11 residues. The sequencing input was blood. The gene calls are TRBV12-3 or TRBV12-4 and TRBJ2-5; D unresolved. The TCR was taken from a woman in her 30s with Graves' hyperthyroidism. The CDR3 nucleotides are TGTGCCAGCAGTTATGCAGAGACCCAGTACTTC. Protein product: CASSYAETQYF.